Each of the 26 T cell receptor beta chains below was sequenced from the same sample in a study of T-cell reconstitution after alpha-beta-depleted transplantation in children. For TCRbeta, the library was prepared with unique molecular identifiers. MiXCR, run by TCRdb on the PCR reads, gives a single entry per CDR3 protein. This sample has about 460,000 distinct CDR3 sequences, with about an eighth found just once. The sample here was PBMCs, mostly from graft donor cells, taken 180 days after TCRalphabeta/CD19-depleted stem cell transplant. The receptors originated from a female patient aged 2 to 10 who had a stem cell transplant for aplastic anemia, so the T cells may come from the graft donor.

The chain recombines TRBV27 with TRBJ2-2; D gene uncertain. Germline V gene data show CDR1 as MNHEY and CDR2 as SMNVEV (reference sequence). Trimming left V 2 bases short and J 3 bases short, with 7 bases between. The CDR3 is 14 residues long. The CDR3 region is CASSLLIHTGELFF. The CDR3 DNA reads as TGTGCCAGCAGTTTACTCATACACACCGGGGAGCTGTTTTTT.

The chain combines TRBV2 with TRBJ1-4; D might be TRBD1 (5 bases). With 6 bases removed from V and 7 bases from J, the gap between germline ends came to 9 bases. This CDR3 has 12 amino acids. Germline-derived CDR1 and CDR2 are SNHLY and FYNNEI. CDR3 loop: CASSEGPEKLFF. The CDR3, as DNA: TGTGCCAGCAGCGAGGGGCCTGAAAAACTGTTTTTT.

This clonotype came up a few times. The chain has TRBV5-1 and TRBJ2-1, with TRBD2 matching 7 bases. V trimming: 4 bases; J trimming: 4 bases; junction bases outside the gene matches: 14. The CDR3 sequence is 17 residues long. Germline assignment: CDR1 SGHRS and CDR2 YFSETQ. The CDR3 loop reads CASSQGGFIPTYNEQFF. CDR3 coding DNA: TGCGCCAGCAGCCAGGGAGGGTTTATCCCTACGTACAATGAGCAGTTCTTC.

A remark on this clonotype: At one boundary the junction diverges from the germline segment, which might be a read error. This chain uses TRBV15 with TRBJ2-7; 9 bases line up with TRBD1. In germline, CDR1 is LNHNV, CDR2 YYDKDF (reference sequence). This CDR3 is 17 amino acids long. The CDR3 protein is CAISRDEGQGTIYEQYF. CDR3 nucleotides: TGTGCCATCAGCAGAGATGAAGGACAGGGGACTATCTACGAGCAGTACTTC.

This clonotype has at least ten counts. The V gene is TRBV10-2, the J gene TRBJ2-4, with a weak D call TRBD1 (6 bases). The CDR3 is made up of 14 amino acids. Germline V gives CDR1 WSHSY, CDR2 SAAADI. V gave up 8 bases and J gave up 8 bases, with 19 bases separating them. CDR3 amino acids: CASSHGRGGDIQYF. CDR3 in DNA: TGCGCCAGCTCCCACGGCAGGGGTGGAGACATTCAGTACTTC.

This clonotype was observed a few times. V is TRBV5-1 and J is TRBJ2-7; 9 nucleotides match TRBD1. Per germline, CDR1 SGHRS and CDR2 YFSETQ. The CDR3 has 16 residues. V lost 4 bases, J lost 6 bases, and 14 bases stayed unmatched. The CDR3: CASSRRTGTGSFEQYF. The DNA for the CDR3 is TGCGCCAGCAGCCGGCGAACCGGGACAGGGTCTTTCGAGCAGTACTTC.

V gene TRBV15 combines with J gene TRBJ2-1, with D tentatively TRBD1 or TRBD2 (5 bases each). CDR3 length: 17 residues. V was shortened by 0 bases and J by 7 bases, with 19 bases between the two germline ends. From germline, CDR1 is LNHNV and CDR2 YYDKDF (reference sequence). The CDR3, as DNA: TGTGCCACCAGCAGAGATCCAGGGACCAGGTTGGGGAATGAGCAGTTCTTC. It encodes CATSRDPGTRLGNEQFF.

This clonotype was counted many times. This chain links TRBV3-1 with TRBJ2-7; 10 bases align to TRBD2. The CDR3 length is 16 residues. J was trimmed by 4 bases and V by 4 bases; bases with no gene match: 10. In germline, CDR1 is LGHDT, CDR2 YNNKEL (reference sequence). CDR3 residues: CASSPDASGRGYEQYF. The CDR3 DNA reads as TGTGCCAGCAGCCCAGACGCGAGCGGGAGGGGGTACGAGCAGTACTTC.

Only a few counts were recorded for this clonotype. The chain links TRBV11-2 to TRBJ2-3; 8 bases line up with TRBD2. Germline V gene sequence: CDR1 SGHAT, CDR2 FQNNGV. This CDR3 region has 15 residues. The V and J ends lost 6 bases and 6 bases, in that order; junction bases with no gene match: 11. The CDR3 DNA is TGTGCCAGCAGAACGCAGCGGGAGCGGCGGGATACGCAGTATTTT. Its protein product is CASRTQRERRDTQYF.

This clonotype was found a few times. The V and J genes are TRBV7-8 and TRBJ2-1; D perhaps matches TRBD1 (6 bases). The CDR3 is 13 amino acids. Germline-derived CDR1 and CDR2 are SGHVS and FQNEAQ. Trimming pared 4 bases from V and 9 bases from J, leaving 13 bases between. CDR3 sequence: CASSSIQGSEQFF. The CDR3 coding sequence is TGTGCCAGCAGCTCAATACAGGGAAGTGAGCAGTTCTTC.

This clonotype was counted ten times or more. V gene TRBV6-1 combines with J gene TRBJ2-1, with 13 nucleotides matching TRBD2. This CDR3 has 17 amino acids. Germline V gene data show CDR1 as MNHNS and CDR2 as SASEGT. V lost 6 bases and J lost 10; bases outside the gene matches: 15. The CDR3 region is CASSPPTGLAGVREQFF. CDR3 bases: TGTGCCAGCAGCCCACCGACAGGACTAGCGGGAGTGAGGGAGCAGTTCTTC.

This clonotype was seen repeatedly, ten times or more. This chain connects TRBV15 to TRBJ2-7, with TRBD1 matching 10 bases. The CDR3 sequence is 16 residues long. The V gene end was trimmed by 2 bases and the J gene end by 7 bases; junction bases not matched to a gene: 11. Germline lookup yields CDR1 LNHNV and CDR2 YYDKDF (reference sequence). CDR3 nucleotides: TGTGCCACCAGCAGAATAGAGACAGGGGGCATCGGGGAGCAGTACTTC. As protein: CATSRIETGGIGEQYF.

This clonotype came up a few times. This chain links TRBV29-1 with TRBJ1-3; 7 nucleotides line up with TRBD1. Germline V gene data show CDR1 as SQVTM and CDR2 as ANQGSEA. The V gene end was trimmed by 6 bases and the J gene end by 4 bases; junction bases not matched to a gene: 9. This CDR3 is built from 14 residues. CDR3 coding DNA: TGCAGCGTCGCCGACAGGGTTGACGGAAACACCATATATTTT. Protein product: CSVADRVDGNTIYF.

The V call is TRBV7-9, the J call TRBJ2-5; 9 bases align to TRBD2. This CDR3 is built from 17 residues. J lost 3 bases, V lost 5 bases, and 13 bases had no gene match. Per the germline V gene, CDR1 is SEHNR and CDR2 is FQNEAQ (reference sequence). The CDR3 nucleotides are TGTGCCAGCAGCCCCAAGGGTAGCGGGAGCCGGGAAGAGACCCAGTACTTC. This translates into CASSPKGSGSREETQYF. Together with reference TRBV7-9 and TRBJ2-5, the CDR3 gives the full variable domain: DTGVSQNPRHKITKRGQNVTFRCDPISEHNRLYWYRQTLGQGPEFLTYFQNEAQLEKSRLLSDRFSAERPKGSFSTLEIQRTEQGDSAMYLCASSPKGSGSREETQYFGPGTRLLVL.

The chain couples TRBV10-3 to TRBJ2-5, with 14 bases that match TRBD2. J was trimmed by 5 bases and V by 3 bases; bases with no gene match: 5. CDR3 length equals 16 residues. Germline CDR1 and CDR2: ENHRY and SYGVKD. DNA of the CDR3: TGTGCCATCAGTGATCCGGGACTAGCGGGGGCGGAGACCCAGTACTTC. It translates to CAISDPGLAGAETQYF.

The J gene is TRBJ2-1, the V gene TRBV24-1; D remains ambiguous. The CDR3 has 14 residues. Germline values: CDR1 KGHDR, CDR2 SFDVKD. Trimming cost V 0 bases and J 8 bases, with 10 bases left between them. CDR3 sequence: CATSDLGVGDEQFF. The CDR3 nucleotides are TGTGCCACCAGTGATTTGGGGGTTGGCGATGAGCAGTTCTTC.

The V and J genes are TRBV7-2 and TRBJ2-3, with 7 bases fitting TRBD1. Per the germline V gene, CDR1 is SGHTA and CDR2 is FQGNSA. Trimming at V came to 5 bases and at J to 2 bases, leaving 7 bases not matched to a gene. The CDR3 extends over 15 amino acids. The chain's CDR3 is CASSLDRAVTDTQYF. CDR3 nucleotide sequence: TGTGCCAGCAGCCTTGACAGGGCCGTCACAGATACGCAGTATTTT.

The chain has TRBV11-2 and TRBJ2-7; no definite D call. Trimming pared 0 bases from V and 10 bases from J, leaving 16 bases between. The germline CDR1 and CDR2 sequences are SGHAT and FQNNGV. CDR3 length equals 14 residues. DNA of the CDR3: TGTGCCAGCAGCTTAGAAGGGATCGGCCGGAGACAGTACGTC. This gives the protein CASSLEGIGRRQYV.

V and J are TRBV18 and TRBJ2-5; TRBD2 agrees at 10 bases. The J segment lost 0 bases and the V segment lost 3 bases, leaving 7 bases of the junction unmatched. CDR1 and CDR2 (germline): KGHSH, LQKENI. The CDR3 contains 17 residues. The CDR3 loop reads CASSPTGTSAYQETQYF. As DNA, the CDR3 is TGTGCCAGCTCACCGACTGGGACTAGCGCCTACCAAGAGACCCAGTACTTC.

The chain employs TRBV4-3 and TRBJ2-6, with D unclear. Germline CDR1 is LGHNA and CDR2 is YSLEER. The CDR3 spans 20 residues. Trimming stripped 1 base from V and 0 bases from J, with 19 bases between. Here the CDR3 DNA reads TGCGCCAGCAGCCAAGGGTCTTCGCGGTGGGATAACTCTGGGGCCAACGTCCTGACTTTC. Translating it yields CASSQGSSRWDNSGANVLTF.

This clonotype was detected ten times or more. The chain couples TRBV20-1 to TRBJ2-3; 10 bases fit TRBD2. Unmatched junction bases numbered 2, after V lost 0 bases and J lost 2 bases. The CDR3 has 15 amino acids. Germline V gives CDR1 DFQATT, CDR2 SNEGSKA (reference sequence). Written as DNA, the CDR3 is TGCAGTGCTAGAGATAGCGGGGGGAACACAGATACGCAGTATTTT. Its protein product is CSARDSGGNTDTQYF.

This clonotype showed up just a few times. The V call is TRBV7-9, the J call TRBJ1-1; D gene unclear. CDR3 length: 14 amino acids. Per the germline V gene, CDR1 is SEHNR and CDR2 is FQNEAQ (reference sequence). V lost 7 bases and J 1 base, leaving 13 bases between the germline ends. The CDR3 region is CASTQGAGNTEAFF. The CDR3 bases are TGTGCCAGCACCCAAGGAGCGGGGAACACTGAAGCTTTCTTT.

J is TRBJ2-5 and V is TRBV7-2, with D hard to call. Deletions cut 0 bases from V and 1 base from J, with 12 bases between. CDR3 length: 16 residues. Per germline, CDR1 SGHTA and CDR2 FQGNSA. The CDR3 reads CASSLAGTAGQETQYF. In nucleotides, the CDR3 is TGTGCCAGCAGCTTAGCGGGTACGGCAGGCCAAGAGACCCAGTACTTC.

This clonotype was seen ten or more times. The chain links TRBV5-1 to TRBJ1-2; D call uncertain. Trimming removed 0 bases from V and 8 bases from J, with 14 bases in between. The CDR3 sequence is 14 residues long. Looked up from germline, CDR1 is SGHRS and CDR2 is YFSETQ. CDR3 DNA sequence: TGCGCCAGCAGCTTGGCGACGGAGGAAGGAGGCTACACCTTC. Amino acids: CASSLATEEGGYTF.

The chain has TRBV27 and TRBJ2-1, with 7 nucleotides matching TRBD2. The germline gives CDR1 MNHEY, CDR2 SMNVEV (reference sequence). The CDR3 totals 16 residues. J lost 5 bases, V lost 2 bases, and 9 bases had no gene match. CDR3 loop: CASSLRGGRVHNEQFF. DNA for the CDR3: TGTGCCAGCAGTTTACGCGGGGGTAGGGTCCACAATGAGCAGTTCTTC.

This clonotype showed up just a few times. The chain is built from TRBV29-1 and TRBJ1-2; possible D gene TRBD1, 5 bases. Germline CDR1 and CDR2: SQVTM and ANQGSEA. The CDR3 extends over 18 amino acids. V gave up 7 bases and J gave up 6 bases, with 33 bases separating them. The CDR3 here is CSAGPSGRVLLTDDGYTF. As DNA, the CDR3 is TGCAGCGCCGGTCCCTCCGGCAGGGTACTCCTCACAGACGATGGCTACACCTTC.